This T cell receptor (beta chain) was sequenced in a study of cytomegalovirus exposure and HLA in healthy donors. This CDR3 spans 14 amino acids. CDR1 and CDR2 (germline): MDHEN, SYDVKM. V gave up 9 bases and J gave up 0 bases, with 14 bases separating them. Notes on the study in general: Among immune exposure information, only CMV serostatus was available. Many donors carried some public TCRs, although rarity characterized most TCR sequences. In a later analysis, most CMV-associated TCR beta chains appeared HLA-restricted.

Vbeta (60) and Jbeta (13) primers were used in the PCR. Profiling relied on immunoSEQ multiplex PCR, and the TCRdb table lists in-frame clones only, not all of them. Of about 190,000 clones in the sample, around 86% are singletons; the top ten hold 1.3%. A remark on this clone: Its antigen remains unknown.

The sample consisted of PBMCs. The receptor was isolated from a young man in good health and CMV-seronegative. This chain joins TRBV28 and TRBJ1-2, with D uncertain. The CDR3 nucleotides are TGTGCCAGTAACCCGAGCGGAGCTAACTATGGCTACACCTTC. Its translation: CASNPSGANYGYTF.